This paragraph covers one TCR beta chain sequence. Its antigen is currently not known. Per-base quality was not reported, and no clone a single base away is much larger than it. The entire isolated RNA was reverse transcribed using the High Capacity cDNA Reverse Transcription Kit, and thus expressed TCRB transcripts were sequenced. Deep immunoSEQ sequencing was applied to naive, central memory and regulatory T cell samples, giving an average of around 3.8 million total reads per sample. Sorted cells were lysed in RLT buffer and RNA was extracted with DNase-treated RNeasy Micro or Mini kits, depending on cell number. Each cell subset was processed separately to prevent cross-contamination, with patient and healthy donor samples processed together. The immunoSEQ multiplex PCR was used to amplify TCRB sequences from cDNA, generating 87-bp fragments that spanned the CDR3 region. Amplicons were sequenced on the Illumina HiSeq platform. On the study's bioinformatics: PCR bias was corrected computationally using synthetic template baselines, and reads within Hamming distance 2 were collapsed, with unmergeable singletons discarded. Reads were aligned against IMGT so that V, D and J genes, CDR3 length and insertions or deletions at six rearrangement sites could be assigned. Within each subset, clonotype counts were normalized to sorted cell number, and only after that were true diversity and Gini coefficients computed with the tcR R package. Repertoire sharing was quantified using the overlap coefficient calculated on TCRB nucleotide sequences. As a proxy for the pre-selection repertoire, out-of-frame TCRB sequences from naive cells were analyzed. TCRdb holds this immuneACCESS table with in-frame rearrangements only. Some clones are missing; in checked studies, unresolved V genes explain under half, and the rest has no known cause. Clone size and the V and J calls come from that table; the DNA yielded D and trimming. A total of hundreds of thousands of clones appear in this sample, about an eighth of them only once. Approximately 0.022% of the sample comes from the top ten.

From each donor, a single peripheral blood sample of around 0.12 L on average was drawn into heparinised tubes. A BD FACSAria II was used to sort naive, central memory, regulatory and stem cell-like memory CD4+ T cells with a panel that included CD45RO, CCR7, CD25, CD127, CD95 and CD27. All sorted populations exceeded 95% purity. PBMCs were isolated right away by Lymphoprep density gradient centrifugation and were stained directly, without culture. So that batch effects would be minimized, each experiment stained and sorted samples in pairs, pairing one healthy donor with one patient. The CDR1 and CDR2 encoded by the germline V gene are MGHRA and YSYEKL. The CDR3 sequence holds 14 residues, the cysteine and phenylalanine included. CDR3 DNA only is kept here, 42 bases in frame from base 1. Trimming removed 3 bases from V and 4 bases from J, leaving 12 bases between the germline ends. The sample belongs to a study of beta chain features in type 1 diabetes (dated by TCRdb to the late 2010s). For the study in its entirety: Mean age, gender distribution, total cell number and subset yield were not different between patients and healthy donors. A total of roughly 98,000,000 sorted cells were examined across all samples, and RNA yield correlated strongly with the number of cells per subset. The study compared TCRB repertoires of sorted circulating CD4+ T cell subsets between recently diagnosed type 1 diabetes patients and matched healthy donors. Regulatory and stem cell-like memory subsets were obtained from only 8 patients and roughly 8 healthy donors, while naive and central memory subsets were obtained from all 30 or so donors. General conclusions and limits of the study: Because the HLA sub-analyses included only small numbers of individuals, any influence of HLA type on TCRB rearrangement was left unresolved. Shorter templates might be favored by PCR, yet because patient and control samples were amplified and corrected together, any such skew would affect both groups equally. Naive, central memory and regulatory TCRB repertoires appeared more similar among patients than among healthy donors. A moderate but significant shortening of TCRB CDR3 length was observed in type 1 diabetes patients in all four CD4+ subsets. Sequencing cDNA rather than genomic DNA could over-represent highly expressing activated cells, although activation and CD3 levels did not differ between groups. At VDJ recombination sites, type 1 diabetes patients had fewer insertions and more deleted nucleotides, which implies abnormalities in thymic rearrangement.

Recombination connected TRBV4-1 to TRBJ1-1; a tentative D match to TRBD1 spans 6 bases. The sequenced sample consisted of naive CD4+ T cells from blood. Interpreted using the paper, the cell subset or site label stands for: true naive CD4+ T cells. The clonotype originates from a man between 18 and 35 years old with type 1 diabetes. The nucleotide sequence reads TGCGCCAGCAGCCACCAGGGGAAGGGCACTGAAGCTTTCTTT. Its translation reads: CASSHQGKGTEAFF.